Described below is a single T cell receptor beta chain sequence and its context. This entry is derived from a study of OX40 agonist ivuxolimab in advanced cancers. Here immunoSEQ multiplex PCR was the method, and the copy in TCRdb shows in-frame clones only, minus some. This repertoire shows some 130,000 clones, about nine tenths found once; its top ten account for approximately 0.99%. CDR1 and CDR2 from the germline V gene are KGHSY and FQNENV. This CDR3 spans 14 amino acids. Trimming pared 0 bases from V and 0 bases from J, leaving 3 bases between. The V call is TRBV16, the J call TRBJ2-1, with no clear D. The sequence came from an adult with an advanced solid tumor such as melanoma, head and neck, liver or kidney cancer. This sample comprised CD4+ or CD8+ T cells sorted from blood, obtained in a trial of the OX40 agonist ivuxolimab. Here the CDR3 DNA reads TGTGCCAGCAGCCAATCTGGCTCCTACAATGAGCAGTTCTTC. Amino acids: CASSQSGSYNEQFF.